This T cell receptor (beta chain) originates from a study of T cells in localized non-small cell lung cancer. The CDR3 is made up of 16 amino acids. Trimming removed 2 bases at V and 0 bases at J, with 12 bases between. From germline, CDR1 is MNHEY and CDR2 SVGAGI. TCRdb's table, derived via immunoSEQ multiplex PCR, lists solely in-frame clones and lacks some. The sample has some 21,000 clones, approximately 90% seen once; the top ten hold 6.9%. This sequence joins TRBV6-5 and TRBJ2-3; D is possibly TRBD2 (6 bases). This TCR derives from a woman between 40 and 69 years old with stage I lung adenocarcinoma. The specimen was peripheral blood, collected before any cancer treatment. In nucleotides, the CDR3 is TGTGCCAGCAGTTACGACGGGACTTCTAGCACAGATACGCAGTATTTT. Protein product: CASSYDGTSSTDTQYF.